These 21 T cell receptor beta chains originate from one sample sequenced in a study of blood T cell repertoires in COVID-19. Sequenced by immunoSEQ multiplex PCR; TCRdb stores in-frame clones only, minus some. In the table there are a few hundred thousand clones, roughly 88% of which are singletons. The source material was peripheral blood. Every receptor here comes from a man aged 40-49 years who had recovered from COVID-19.

The CDR3 DNA sequence: TGTGCCAGCAGGGAGGGTTGGAACGAGCAGTACTTC. It specifies CASREGWNEQYF. The chain links TRBV12-3 or TRBV12-4 to TRBJ2-7; TRBD2 is a possible D gene (6 bases). This CDR3 is 12 amino acids long. Trimming shortened V by 6 bases and J by 5 bases, and 11 bases separated the two germline ends.

The rearrangement uses TRBV27 and TRBJ2-3, with TRBD2 identical over 11 bases. The germline V gene encodes CDR1 MNHEY and CDR2 SMNVEV (reference sequence). Unmatched junction bases numbered 3, after V lost 6 bases and J lost 4 bases. The CDR3 contains 14 residues. The CDR3 nucleotides read TGTGCCAGCAGATTACTAGCGGGAGCAGATACGCAGTATTTT. Amino acid sequence: CASRLLAGADTQYF.

The chain links TRBV12-3 or TRBV12-4 to TRBJ2-7; TRBD1 is a possible D gene (5 bases). The V end was cut by 6 bases, the J end by 3 bases, with 12 bases between. The CDR3 totals 13 residues. The CDR3 region has the DNA TGTGCCAGCAGCTTCGACAGCTACTACGAGCAGTACTTC. It is translated as CASSFDSYYEQYF.

The rearrangement links TRBV10-3 to TRBJ1-2; D perhaps matches TRBD1 (6 bases). The CDR3 is 14 amino acids. V was clipped by 4 bases and J by 5 bases, with 14 bases between them. CDR1 is ENHRY, CDR2 SYGVKD, per germline. The CDR3 region is CAISARGGDYGYTF. CDR3 nucleotide sequence: TGTGCCATCAGTGCGAGAGGGGGGGATTATGGCTACACCTTC.

This clone has just a few counts. The chain recombines TRBV3-1 (or the pseudogene TRBV3-2) with TRBJ2-7, with 7 bases fitting TRBD1. CDR3 size: 14 residues. After removal of 1 base from V and 5 bases from J, the junction contained 5 bases not matched to a gene. Germline loops: CDR1 LGHDT, CDR2 YNNKEL (reference sequence). CDR3 coding DNA: TGTGCCAGCAGCCAAGGTTACAGGGGCCACGAGCAGTACTTC. Translated: CASSQGYRGHEQYF.

The gene calls are TRBV7-9 and TRBJ1-2, with 9 bases aligning to TRBD1. V dropped 5 bases and J dropped 12; count of bases not matched to a gene: 7. This CDR3 is 12 amino acids long. Germline CDR1 reads SEHNR; CDR2 reads FQNEAQ (reference sequence). Here the CDR3 DNA reads TGTGCCAGCAGCGCGGGGGGACAGGGAGACACCTTC. Residues: CASSAGGQGDTF. Based on the CDR3 plus reference TRBV7-9 and TRBJ1-2, the full variable domain is DTGVSQNPRHKITKRGQNVTFRCDPISEHNRLYWYRQTLGQGPEFLTYFQNEAQLEKSRLLSDRFSAERPKGSFSTLEIQRTEQGDSAMYLCASSAGGQGDTFGSGTRLTVV.

CDR3 coding DNA: TGTGCCAGCAGTTACGTAGGACTAGAAGAGACCCAGTACTTC. It yields the protein CASSYVGLEETQYF. The chain combines TRBV6-5 with TRBJ2-5; 7 nucleotides line up with TRBD2. CDR1 is MNHEY and CDR2 is SVGAGI in the germline V gene. The CDR3 is made up of 14 amino acids. V shed 2 bases and J 3 bases; nucleotides not matched to a gene: 3.

J is TRBJ2-7 and V is TRBV11-2; possible D gene TRBD1, 5 bases. The CDR3 runs to 14 residues. V was cut by 3 bases and J by 5 bases, with 14 bases left in between. Germline values: CDR1 SGHAT, CDR2 FQNNGV. CDR3 sequence: CASSFSGRANEQYF. The CDR3 DNA is TGTGCCAGCAGCTTTTCCGGCAGGGCTAACGAGCAGTACTTC.

The rearrangement uses TRBV10-3 and TRBJ1-1; 9 positions agree with TRBD1. V dropped 3 bases and J dropped 6; count of bases not matched to a gene: 8. CDR3 size: 15 residues. The germline gives CDR1 ENHRY, CDR2 SYGVKD. The CDR3 loop is CAISDGTGRNPEAFF. CDR3 DNA sequence: TGTGCCATCAGTGATGGGACAGGGCGGAATCCTGAAGCTTTCTTT.

J is TRBJ2-1 and V is TRBV5-6; 11 nucleotides align to TRBD2. Germline V gives CDR1 SGHDT, CDR2 YYEEEE. This CDR3 is built from 19 residues. The J segment lost 2 bases and the V segment lost 5 bases, leaving 15 bases of the junction unmatched. The CDR3 reads CASSPGQGTSGRPYNEQFF. The CDR3 DNA sequence: TGTGCCAGCAGTCCGGGACAGGGTACTAGCGGGAGACCCTACAATGAGCAGTTCTTC. The variable domain in full, completed from reference TRBV5-6 and TRBJ2-1, reads DAGVTQSPTHLIKTRGQQVTLRCSPKSGHDTVSWYQQALGQGPQFIFQYYEEEERQRGNFPDRFSGHQFPNYSSELNVNALLLGDSALYLCASSPGQGTSGRPYNEQFFGPGTRLTVL.

The V call is TRBV4-1, the J call TRBJ2-5; D not certain. Germline CDR1 is MGHRA and CDR2 is YSYEKL. Trimming left V 1 base short and J 4 bases short, with 7 bases between. This CDR3 comprises 13 residues. DNA of the CDR3: TGCGCCAGCAGCCAAGCAGTTTTAGAGACCCAGTACTTC. Protein: CASSQAVLETQYF.

The V gene is TRBV7-6, the J gene TRBJ2-5, with 7 bases matching TRBD1. With V trimmed by 4 bases and J by 0 bases, 8 bases remained unmatched. The CDR3 contains 16 residues. Germline assignment: CDR1 SGHVS and CDR2 FNYEAQ. Here the CDR3 reads CASSSRTGAYQETQYF. DNA for the CDR3: TGTGCCAGCAGCTCCCGGACAGGAGCCTACCAAGAGACCCAGTACTTC.

This chain connects TRBV11-3 to TRBJ1-3, with 8 bases matching TRBD1. The CDR3 loop spans 14 amino acids. Germline lookup yields CDR1 SGHNT and CDR2 YENEEA. Trimming at V came to 5 bases and at J to 4 bases, leaving 4 bases not matched to a gene. CDR3 sequence (DNA): TGTGCCAGCAGCCCAGGGGGCGCGGGAAACACCATATATTTT. Encoded protein: CASSPGGAGNTIYF.

The CDR3: CASSQETPQAGETQYF. In DNA, the CDR3 is TGTGCCAGCAGCCAAGAGACCCCTCAAGCGGGAGAGACCCAGTACTTC. The chain has TRBV3-1 (or the pseudogene TRBV3-2) and TRBJ2-5, with a possible D match to TRBD2 (6 bases). V dropped 0 bases and J dropped 4 bases, with 15 bases sitting between them. This CDR3 has 16 amino acids. The germline gives CDR1 LGHDT, CDR2 YNNKEL (reference sequence).

This sequence joins TRBV6-6 and TRBJ2-5, with D possibly TRBD1 on 5 matching bases. The ends were cut back, 6 bases at V and 0 bases at J, with 11 bases in the middle. The CDR3 is 14 residues long. CDR1 and CDR2 (germline): MNHNY, SVGAGI (reference sequence). In DNA, the CDR3 is TGTGCCAGCAGCGCGACAGCTAACCAAGAGACCCAGTACTTC. Encoded protein: CASSATANQETQYF.

The chain is built from TRBV6-5 and TRBJ2-7; 7 bases fit TRBD1. CDR1 is MNHEY, CDR2 SVGAGI, per germline. The J segment lost 2 bases and the V segment lost 6 bases, leaving 10 bases of the junction unmatched. This CDR3 has 15 amino acids. CDR3 amino acids: CASSPQGRGTYEQYF. For the CDR3, the DNA is TGTGCCAGCAGCCCACAGGGGCGAGGAACCTACGAGCAGTACTTC.

This chain uses TRBV6-5 with TRBJ2-7; 8 nucleotides align to TRBD1. The germline V gene encodes CDR1 MNHEY and CDR2 SVGAGI. The CDR3 spans 14 residues. After removal of 6 bases from V and 5 bases from J, the junction contained 9 bases not matched to a gene. CDR3 sequence: CASSRDRIKHEQYF. In DNA, the CDR3 is TGTGCCAGCAGCCGGGACAGGATTAAGCACGAGCAGTACTTC.

The gene calls are TRBV6-2 or TRBV6-3 and TRBJ2-7; 9 nucleotides match TRBD1. V lost 0 bases to trimming and J lost 3 bases; unmatched junction nucleotides: 6. This CDR3 has 16 residues. The V gene's germline CDR1 is MNHEY and CDR2 SVGEGT. The CDR3 region has the DNA TGTGCCAGCAGTTACTCTCGGACAGGGGAGGGCTACGAGCAGTACTTC. It codes for CASSYSRTGEGYEQYF.

This clone appeared many times. The rearrangement uses TRBV2 and TRBJ2-3, with D unclear. CDR1 is SNHLY and CDR2 is FYNNEI in the germline V gene. With 11 bases removed from V and 12 bases from J, the gap between germline ends came to 15 bases. This CDR3 has 10 amino acids. CDR3 protein: CAADGERQYF. The DNA of the CDR3 is TGTGCCGCCGACGGAGAAAGACAGTATTTT.

The J gene is TRBJ2-7, the V gene TRBV6-5; perhaps TRBD1 as D (6 bases). The germline V gene has CDR1 MNHEY and CDR2 SVGAGI. Deletions cut 6 bases from V and 0 bases from J, with 15 bases between. The CDR3 consists of 15 residues. The CDR3 region is CASSLHRESSYEQYF. CDR3 nucleotides: TGTGCCAGCAGCCTTCACAGGGAGAGCTCCTACGAGCAGTACTTC.

J is TRBJ2-1 and V is TRBV29-1; TRBD2 might be the D (5 bases). Germline V lookup: CDR1 SQVTM, CDR2 ANQGSEA. Trimming shortened V by 6 bases and J by 0 bases, and 12 bases separated the two germline ends. The CDR3 runs 14 residues. This chain's CDR3 is CSVSGKSSYNEQFF. The CDR3 DNA is TGCAGCGTCTCGGGGAAGAGCTCCTACAATGAGCAGTTCTTC.